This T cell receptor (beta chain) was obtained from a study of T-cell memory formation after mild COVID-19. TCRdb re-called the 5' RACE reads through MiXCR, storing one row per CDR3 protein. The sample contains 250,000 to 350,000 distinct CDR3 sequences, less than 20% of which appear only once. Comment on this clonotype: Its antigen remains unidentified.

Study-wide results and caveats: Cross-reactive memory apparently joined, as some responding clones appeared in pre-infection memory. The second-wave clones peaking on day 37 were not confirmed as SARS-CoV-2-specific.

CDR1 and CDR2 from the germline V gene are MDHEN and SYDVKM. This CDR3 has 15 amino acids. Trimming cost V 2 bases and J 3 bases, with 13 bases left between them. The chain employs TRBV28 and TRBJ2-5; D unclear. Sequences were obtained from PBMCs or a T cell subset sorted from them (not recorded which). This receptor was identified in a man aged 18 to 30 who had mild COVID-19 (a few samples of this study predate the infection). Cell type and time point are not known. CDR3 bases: TGTGCCAGCAGTTTAGGGCAGGCGCGGAAAGAGACCCAGTACTTC. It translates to CASSLGQARKETQYF.